One sample yielded the 9 T cell receptor beta chains listed below, sequenced in a study of blood T cell repertoires in COVID-19. Measured with immunoSEQ multiplex PCR; TCRdb has only the in-frame clones, and not every one. The sample holds about 170,000 clones; 84% are singletons and the top ten take under 8.5%. Material: peripheral blood. Source of these receptors: a middle-aged man who had recovered from COVID-19.

The chain joins TRBV29-1 to TRBJ2-5; D may be TRBD1 (6 bases). Germline-derived CDR1 and CDR2 are SQVTM and ANQGSEA. The CDR3 runs to 13 residues. V lost 7 bases and J lost 3, with 15 bases in between. CDR3 bases: TGCAGCGGCAGGGACAAACCTGAAGAGACCCAGTACTTC. Its translation is CSGRDKPEETQYF. Full variable domain (outside the CDR3, taken from reference TRBV29-1 and TRBJ2-5): SAVISQKPSRDICQRGTSLTIQCQVDSQVTMMFWYRQQPGQSLTLIATANQGSEATYESGFVIDKFPISRPNLTFSTLTVSNMSPEDSSIYLCSGRDKPEETQYFGPGTRLLVL.

V and J are TRBV10-3 and TRBJ2-7; possible D gene TRBD1, 6 bases. V was clipped by 4 bases and J by 2 bases, with 9 bases between them. The CDR3 runs 13 residues. Germline V gives CDR1 ENHRY, CDR2 SYGVKD. CDR3 nucleotides: TGTGCCATCAGTGCGCAGGGGACCTACGAGCAGTACTTC. Amino acid sequence: CAISAQGTYEQYF.

The chain carries TRBV7-2 and TRBJ2-1; D might be TRBD1 (5 bases). The CDR3 spans 17 residues. Germline V lookup: CDR1 SGHTA, CDR2 FQGNSA. With 1 base removed from V and 6 bases from J, the gap between germline ends came to 19 bases. DNA for the CDR3: TGTGCCAGCAGCTTAGTAGGCGCAGGGCTGGCCATCAATGAGCAGTTCTTC. Translating it yields CASSLVGAGLAINEQFF.

V gene TRBV30 combines with J gene TRBJ2-7, with TRBD1 matching 7 bases. Germline V gives CDR1 GTSNPN, CDR2 SVGIG (reference sequence). V lost 1 base, J lost 2 bases, and 2 bases stayed unmatched. The CDR3 totals 13 residues. The CDR3 nucleotides are TGTGCCTGGAGTGCCGGGACAGCCTACGAGCAGTACTTC. This gives the protein CAWSAGTAYEQYF.

DNA of the CDR3: TGTGCCATCAGTACTGGAGGATACAATGAGCAGTTCTTC. Translation: CAISTGGYNEQFF. This sequence joins TRBV10-3 and TRBJ2-1; weak D call: TRBD2 (5 bases). In germline, CDR1 is ENHRY, CDR2 SYGVKD. The CDR3 sequence is 13 residues long. The V end lost 5 bases, the J end lost 4 bases, and 9 bases lay between the germline ends.

J is TRBJ1-1 and V is TRBV10-3; 8 bases map to TRBD1. The germline gives CDR1 ENHRY, CDR2 SYGVKD. The CDR3 runs 14 residues. V trimming: 2 bases; J trimming: 1 base; junction bases outside the gene matches: 0. The CDR3 loop is CAISEGTGNTEAFF. The CDR3, as DNA: TGTGCCATCAGTGAGGGGACAGGGAACACTGAAGCTTTCTTT.

This chain links TRBV5-5 with TRBJ2-7; TRBD2 is a possible D gene (6 bases). The germline V and J ends were trimmed by 0 bases and 1 base, with 8 bases remaining between them. Per the germline V gene, CDR1 is SGHKS and CDR2 is YYEKEE (reference sequence). The CDR3 runs to 14 residues. The CDR3 here is CASSLDSGSYEQYF. The CDR3 nucleotides are TGTGCCAGCAGCTTGGATAGCGGATCCTACGAGCAGTACTTC.

This clone has only one observation. The gene calls are TRBV2 and TRBJ2-2; TRBD1 matches 7 bases. Trimming removed 3 bases from V and 0 bases from J; junction bases left unmatched: 1. The CDR3 runs to 15 residues. CDR1 and CDR2 (germline): SNHLY, FYNNEI. CDR3 nucleotides: TGTGCCAGCAGTGAGGGGACAGCGAACACCGGGGAGCTGTTTTTT. Residues: CASSEGTANTGELFF.

The chain links TRBV19 to TRBJ1-5; TRBD1 is a possible D gene (5 bases). Germline assignment: CDR1 LNHDA and CDR2 SQIVND (reference sequence). Trimming stripped 5 bases from V and 3 bases from J, with 11 bases between. There are 14 residues in the CDR3. CDR3 loop: CASSSPGYNQPQHF. CDR3 nucleotide sequence: TGTGCCAGTAGTTCACCAGGGTACAATCAGCCCCAGCATTTT.